Each of the 18 T cell receptor beta chains below was sequenced from the same sample in a study of blood T cell repertoires in COVID-19. Clones were read by immunoSEQ multiplex PCR, and TCRdb kept only the in-frame ones, dropping some. The sample holds roughly 86,000 clones, approximately 83% seen once. The sample taken for sequencing was peripheral blood. The receptors come from a man in his sixties with acute or convalescent COVID-19.

The chain's CDR3 is CASSLLPGQGTYEQYF. In DNA, the CDR3 is TGTGCCAGCAGCTTACTACCGGGACAGGGAACCTACGAGCAGTACTTC. This chain links TRBV27 with TRBJ2-7; TRBD1 matches 9 bases. Unmatched junction bases numbered 11, after V lost 6 bases and J lost 2 bases. Per germline, CDR1 MNHEY and CDR2 SMNVEV (reference sequence). The CDR3 extends over 16 amino acids.

The V call is TRBV19, the J call TRBJ2-1; TRBD2 agrees at 9 bases. J gave up 1 base and V 4 bases, and 5 bases lay outside the gene matches. The CDR3 is made up of 16 amino acids. The V gene's germline CDR1 is LNHDA and CDR2 SQIVND (reference sequence). CDR3 in amino acids: CASSSTSGPSYNEQFF. As DNA, the CDR3 is TGTGCCAGTAGTAGTACTAGCGGGCCTTCCTACAATGAGCAGTTCTTC.

J is TRBJ1-2 and V is TRBV7-2; D perhaps matches TRBD1 (5 bases). CDR3 size: 15 residues. Per germline, CDR1 SGHTA and CDR2 FQGNSA. V was clipped by 5 bases and J by 0 bases, with 13 bases between them. In DNA form, the CDR3 reads TGTGCCAGCAGCCGGGGGGACCGACCTAACTATGGCTACACCTTC. Translating gives CASSRGDRPNYGYTF.

The chain employs TRBV5-1 and TRBJ1-3, with 9 bases matching TRBD1. This CDR3 has 14 amino acids. V lost 4 bases to trimming and J lost 3 bases; unmatched junction nucleotides: 2. Germline CDR1 reads SGHRS; CDR2 reads YFSETQ. Here the CDR3 DNA reads TGCGCCAGCAGCCCGGGACAGGGTGGAAACACCATATATTTT. Protein product: CASSPGQGGNTIYF.

The chain uses TRBV2 and TRBJ1-2; 8 nucleotides match TRBD1. V shed 5 bases, J shed 6 bases, and the junction held 5 bases outside the gene matches. The CDR3 is 13 amino acids. Germline V gene data show CDR1 as SNHLY and CDR2 as FYNNEI. CDR3 nucleotides: TGTGCCAGCAGTCTGACAGGGGAGAATGGCTACACCTTC. Its protein product is CASSLTGENGYTF.

V is TRBV6-5 and J is TRBJ1-1, with D maybe TRBD1 (5 bases). The V gene lost 0 bases and the J gene lost 5 bases, with 10 bases spanning the gap. CDR1 is MNHEY, CDR2 SVGAGI, per germline. This CDR3 spans 14 amino acids. CDR3 amino acids: CASSYSSGLTEAFF. CDR3 bases: TGTGCCAGCAGTTACTCATCAGGGTTGACTGAAGCTTTCTTT.

The rearrangement uses TRBV15 and TRBJ1-1, with D unclear. Germline CDR1 reads LNHNV; CDR2 reads YYDKDF (reference sequence). This CDR3 comprises 14 residues. Trimming left V 7 bases short and J 3 bases short, with 15 bases between. This chain's CDR3 is CATILAGRHTEAFF. CDR3 nucleotides: TGTGCCACCATCCTGGCAGGAAGGCACACTGAAGCTTTCTTT.

This chain connects TRBV11-3 to TRBJ2-3, with 7 bases lining up with TRBD1. Germline assignment: CDR1 SGHNT and CDR2 YENEEA. The CDR3 covers 14 residues. With 3 bases clipped from V and 5 bases from J, the junction kept 5 bases outside the gene matches. The chain's CDR3 is CASSFDRVKDTQYF. The CDR3 coding sequence is TGTGCCAGCAGCTTCGACAGGGTCAAAGATACGCAGTATTTT.

The CDR3 loop reads CASSLMGTADNSPLHF. CDR3 in DNA: TGTGCCAGCAGCTTAATGGGTACAGCTGATAATTCACCCCTCCACTTT. V and J are TRBV7-2 and TRBJ1-6, with unresolved D. The CDR3 loop spans 16 amino acids. V was clipped by 2 bases and J by 5 bases, with 13 bases between them. CDR1 is SGHTA and CDR2 is FQGNSA in the germline V gene.

The chain employs TRBV9 and TRBJ1-6; perhaps TRBD1 as D (5 bases). CDR1 and CDR2 (germline): SGDLS, YYNGEE. The V gene lost 0 bases and the J gene lost 5 bases, with 9 bases spanning the gap. This CDR3 spans 15 amino acids. CDR3 DNA sequence: TGTGCCAGCAGCGTAGGGAAGACAGATAATTCACCCCTCCACTTT. Encoded protein: CASSVGKTDNSPLHF.

V usage is TRBV9 and J usage is TRBJ1-6; 8 bases are shared with TRBD1. V shed 5 bases, J shed 9 bases, and the junction held 4 bases outside the gene matches. The CDR3 spans 13 residues. Looked up from germline, CDR1 is SGDLS and CDR2 is YYNGEE. CDR3 DNA: TGTGCCAGCAGGACAGGGGAGTCTTCACCCCTCCACTTT. Residues: CASRTGESSPLHF. Full variable domain (rest looked up from reference TRBV9 and TRBJ1-6): DSGVTQTPKHLITATGQRVTLRCSPRSGDLSVYWYQQSLDQGLQFLIQYYNGEERAKGNILERFSAQQFPDLHSELNLSSLELGDSALYFCASRTGESSPLHFGNGTRLTVT.

The rearrangement uses TRBV4-3 and TRBJ2-3, with D perhaps matching TRBD1 (5 bases). The CDR3 sequence is 17 residues long. Germline V gene data show CDR1 as LGHNA and CDR2 as YSLEER. The V end was cut by 6 bases, the J end by 2 bases, with 21 bases between. This chain's CDR3 is CASRTGGPSVVTDTQYF. DNA for the CDR3: TGCGCCAGCAGAACAGGCGGTCCATCCGTCGTCACAGATACGCAGTATTTT.

This rearrangement joins TRBV2 to TRBJ2-7; D gene uncertain. The CDR3 consists of 11 residues. The ends were cut back, 7 bases at V and 2 bases at J, with 6 bases in the middle. Per germline, CDR1 SNHLY and CDR2 FYNNEI. CDR3 protein: CASTVTYEQYF. Here the CDR3 DNA reads TGTGCCAGCACAGTTACCTACGAGCAGTACTTC.

This clone was seen a single time. J is TRBJ1-6 and V is TRBV2, with TRBD1 identical over 9 bases. CDR1 and CDR2 from the germline V gene are SNHLY and FYNNEI. V gave up 9 bases and J gave up 10 bases; unmatched junction bases: 10. The CDR3 runs 14 residues. CDR3 nucleotide sequence: TGTGCCAGGGACTACGGACAGGGGAACTCACCCCTCCACTTT. It translates to CARDYGQGNSPLHF.

The genes are TRBV30 and TRBJ2-7; 9 positions match TRBD1. V gave up 1 base and J gave up 4 bases; unmatched junction bases: 5. Germline V lookup: CDR1 GTSNPN, CDR2 SVGIG (reference sequence). The CDR3 is 14 residues long. CDR3 sequence reads: CAWSAGQGFYEQYF. CDR3 coding DNA: TGTGCCTGGAGTGCGGGACAGGGCTTTTACGAGCAGTACTTC.

The chain couples TRBV19 to TRBJ1-5, with 7 bases that match TRBD1. The junction had 6 bases not matched to a gene; V was cut back by 4 bases and J by 6 bases. Germline loops: CDR1 LNHDA, CDR2 SQIVND (reference sequence). The CDR3 has 14 amino acids. CDR3 bases: TGTGCCAGTAGTACTACAGGGGCTAGTCAGCCCCAGCATTTT. Translated, it gives CASSTTGASQPQHF.

The CDR3 sequence: CASSLGAFYGYTF. The CDR3, as DNA: TGTGCCAGCAGCCTAGGGGCCTTCTATGGCTACACCTTC. The chain uses TRBV9 and TRBJ1-2; TRBD1 is a possible D gene (5 bases). Germline CDR1 and CDR2: SGDLS and YYNGEE. This CDR3 contains 13 residues. Trimming cost V 4 bases and J 4 bases, with 11 bases left between them.

The chain has TRBV5-5 and TRBJ2-7; 10 positions agree with TRBD1. Germline V lookup: CDR1 SGHKS, CDR2 YYEKEE (reference sequence). The trim removed 1 base at V and 5 bases at J, leaving 3 bases unmatched. The CDR3 loop spans 14 amino acids. The CDR3 DNA reads as TGTGCCAGCAGCTTGAAGGACAGGGGGAACGAGCAGTACTTC. Translating it yields CASSLKDRGNEQYF.